This passage covers 19 T cell receptor beta chains from one sample sequenced in a study of blood T cell repertoires in COVID-19. TCRdb's table, derived via immunoSEQ multiplex PCR, lists solely in-frame clones and lacks some. Of approximately 110,000 clones in the sample, roughly 85% were seen once. Sequencing input: peripheral blood. These receptors all come from a woman of 80 years or more with COVID-19, enrolled during active disease.

The chain employs TRBV5-4 and TRBJ2-7, with 12 positions matching TRBD2. The length of the CDR3 is 15 residues. From germline, CDR1 is SGHNT and CDR2 YYREEE (reference sequence). V was clipped by 3 bases and J by 5 bases; unmatched bases: 6. CDR3 nucleotides: TGTGCCAGCAGCTCGATGACTAGCGGGAGCCACGAGCAGTACTTC. This codes for CASSSMTSGSHEQYF. Supplemented by reference TRBV5-4 and TRBJ2-7, the full variable domain reads ETGVTQSPTHLIKTRGQQVTLRCSSQSGHNTVSWYQQALGQGPQFIFQYYREEENGRGNFPPRFSGLQFPNYSSELNVNALELDDSALYLCASSSMTSGSHEQYFGPGTRLTVT.

The chain combines TRBV29-1 with TRBJ2-7, with 9 bases identical to TRBD2. The CDR3 extends over 15 amino acids. From germline, CDR1 is SQVTM and CDR2 ANQGSEA. The junction had 5 bases not matched to a gene; V was cut back by 1 base and J by 1 base. In nucleotides, the CDR3 is TGCAGCGTTGAAGTTTGGCGGGAGGGGTCCTACGAGCAGTACTTC. Translated, it gives CSVEVWREGSYEQYF.

The CDR3 is CASSAAGLAGYEQFF. The CDR3 DNA reads TGTGCCAGCAGCGCCGCAGGACTAGCGGGTTATGAGCAGTTCTTC. The chain carries TRBV5-4 and TRBJ2-1; TRBD2 matches at 11 bases. CDR1 is SGHNT, CDR2 YYREEE, per germline (reference sequence). V lost 4 bases to trimming and J lost 8 bases; unmatched junction nucleotides: 8. The CDR3 has 15 amino acids. Combining the CDR3 with reference TRBV5-4 and TRBJ2-1 gives the whole variable domain ETGVTQSPTHLIKTRGQQVTLRCSSQSGHNTVSWYQQALGQGPQFIFQYYREEENGRGNFPPRFSGLQFPNYSSELNVNALELDDSALYLCASSAAGLAGYEQFFGPGTRLTVL.

This chain joins TRBV11-3 and TRBJ2-3, with TRBD2 matching 9 bases. This CDR3 is built from 16 residues. Trimming at V came to 1 base and at J to 3 bases, leaving 5 bases not matched to a gene. The V gene's germline CDR1 is SGHNT and CDR2 YENEEA. DNA for the CDR3: TGTGCCAGCAGCTTAGGGTTAGCGGGGGATACAGATACGCAGTATTTT. Encoded protein: CASSLGLAGDTDTQYF.

The J gene is TRBJ2-5, the V gene TRBV5-1; D not resolved. The CDR3 contains 15 residues. Germline V gives CDR1 SGHRS, CDR2 YFSETQ. V lost 0 bases, J lost 2 bases, and 11 bases lay in between. CDR3 in amino acids: CASSLAPGEQETQYF. The CDR3 DNA sequence: TGCGCCAGCAGCTTGGCCCCCGGAGAACAAGAGACCCAGTACTTC.

This chain uses TRBV28 with TRBJ1-1, with D possibly being TRBD1 (6 bases). Germline V lookup: CDR1 MDHEN, CDR2 SYDVKM. This CDR3 is built from 12 residues. V was cut by 6 bases and J by 4 bases, with 9 bases left in between. The CDR3 DNA reads as TGTGCCAGCAGAGGCAGGGGCACTGAAGCTTTCTTT. Translation gives CASRGRGTEAFF.

This rearrangement joins TRBV5-8 to TRBJ2-7; TRBD1 aligns across 8 bases. The CDR3 totals 15 residues. The trim removed 2 bases at V and 6 bases at J, leaving 10 bases unmatched. Germline values: CDR1 SGHTS, CDR2 YDEGEE. The CDR3 region has the DNA TGTGCCAGCAGCTTAAGTTGGCAGGGGGCTCTCGAGCAGTACTTC. Translated: CASSLSWQGALEQYF.

This chain links TRBV7-8 with TRBJ2-7; the match to TRBD2 covers 13 bases. Germline V gene sequence: CDR1 SGHVS, CDR2 FQNEAQ. The CDR3 extends over 17 amino acids. Trimming at V came to 5 bases and at J to 5 bases, leaving 12 bases not matched to a gene. In nucleotides, the CDR3 is TGTGCCAGCAGCCCAACCCCGGGACTAGCGGGATCACACGAGCAGTACTTC. Translated, it gives CASSPTPGLAGSHEQYF.

The table lists this clone with a few counts. The gene calls are TRBV10-3 and TRBJ1-5, with D unclear. V shed 0 bases and J shed 4 bases, with 10 bases lying between them. Germline V lookup: CDR1 ENHRY, CDR2 SYGVKD. The CDR3 loop spans 15 amino acids. CDR3: CAISESGVRNQPQHF. The CDR3 DNA reads as TGTGCCATCAGTGAGTCCGGGGTCCGAAATCAGCCCCAGCATTTT.

This clone was seen a handful of times. CDR3 in DNA: TGTGCCAGCAGCTTAGGGTTCGGCGGTGGGGCCAACGTCCTGACTTTC. This sequence encodes CASSLGFGGGANVLTF. V usage is TRBV7-2 and J usage is TRBJ2-6, with D unresolved. The CDR3 is made up of 16 amino acids. Trimming pared 1 base from V and 3 bases from J, leaving 10 bases between. Per the germline V gene, CDR1 is SGHTA and CDR2 is FQGNSA.

V and J are TRBV28 and TRBJ2-3; D is unresolved. Trimming left V 5 bases short and J 5 bases short, with 17 bases between. The CDR3 extends over 15 amino acids. Germline CDR1 reads MDHEN; CDR2 reads SYDVKM. In DNA form, the CDR3 reads TGTGCCAGCAGTCCACCTTTCCGTGGGCGAGATACGCAGTATTTT. This codes for CASSPPFRGRDTQYF.

J is TRBJ1-6 and V is TRBV5-6; D might be TRBD1 (5 bases). The V end was cut by 4 bases, the J end by 6 bases, with 11 bases between. Looked up from germline, CDR1 is SGHDT and CDR2 is YYEEEE. The CDR3 is 14 amino acids. CDR3 protein: CASSPQGSNSPLHF. CDR3 bases: TGTGCCAGCAGCCCTCAGGGTAGTAATTCACCCCTCCACTTT.

This chain links TRBV27 with TRBJ1-2, with D perhaps TRBD1 (6 bases). V was shortened by 4 bases and J by 4 bases, with 13 bases between the two germline ends. Germline CDR1 reads MNHEY; CDR2 reads SMNVEV (reference sequence). The CDR3 consists of 14 residues. CDR3 region: CASSSPGATYGYTF. The CDR3 nucleotides read TGTGCCAGCAGTTCTCCAGGGGCGACCTATGGCTACACCTTC.

This clone was seen only once. This chain connects TRBV19 to TRBJ1-5; D is possibly TRBD1 (5 bases). The V gene's germline CDR1 is LNHDA and CDR2 SQIVND (reference sequence). The CDR3 covers 15 residues. Trimming removed 6 bases from V and 4 bases from J, with 16 bases in between. CDR3 residues: CASSHQWGGNQPQHF. Here the CDR3 DNA reads TGTGCCAGTAGCCACCAATGGGGGGGGAATCAGCCCCAGCATTTT.

The V call is TRBV7-8, the J call TRBJ2-1, with 13 positions matching TRBD2. Germline V gene data show CDR1 as SGHVS and CDR2 as FQNEAQ. The trim removed 5 bases at V and 2 bases at J, leaving 6 bases unmatched. The CDR3 spans 17 residues. CDR3 in amino acids: CASSPGLAGVAYNEQFF. CDR3 sequence (DNA): TGTGCCAGCAGCCCTGGACTAGCGGGAGTCGCCTACAATGAGCAGTTCTTC.

The J gene is TRBJ2-3, the V gene TRBV4-2; weak D call: TRBD2 (5 bases). With 0 bases removed from V and 1 base from J, the gap between germline ends came to 14 bases. The CDR3 is 17 amino acids. The germline gives CDR1 LGHNA, CDR2 YNFKEQ. Here the CDR3 reads CASSQDYRGIGTDTQYF. For the CDR3, the DNA is TGTGCCAGCAGCCAAGATTATCGAGGGATTGGCACAGATACGCAGTATTTT.

This sequence joins TRBV3-1 (or the pseudogene TRBV3-2) and TRBJ2-7; D is perhaps TRBD2 (5 bases). Trimming cost V 0 bases and J 4 bases, with 7 bases left between them. Germline V CDR1 and CDR2: LGHDT, YNNKEL (reference sequence). This CDR3 spans 13 amino acids. In DNA form, the CDR3 reads TGTGCCAGCAGCCAAGAACTAGTTTACGAGCAGTACTTC. Amino acids: CASSQELVYEQYF.

The chain recombines TRBV5-4 with TRBJ2-1; TRBD2 matches 9 bases. This CDR3 region has 15 residues. V shed 2 bases and J 0 bases; nucleotides not matched to a gene: 0. CDR1 is SGHNT and CDR2 is YYREEE in the germline V gene (reference sequence). The CDR3 nucleotides read TGTGCCAGCAGCTTTAGCGGGAGCTCCTACAATGAGCAGTTCTTC. It specifies CASSFSGSSYNEQFF. Together with reference TRBV5-4 and TRBJ2-1, the CDR3 gives the full variable domain: ETGVTQSPTHLIKTRGQQVTLRCSSQSGHNTVSWYQQALGQGPQFIFQYYREEENGRGNFPPRFSGLQFPNYSSELNVNALELDDSALYLCASSFSGSSYNEQFFGPGTRLTVL.

This clone was seen once. This CDR3 reads CASSSGSEANNYGYTF. CDR3 DNA: TGTGCCAGCAGCTCCGGATCTGAGGCCAATAACTATGGCTACACCTTC. This chain joins TRBV7-6 and TRBJ1-2, with D uncertain. Per the germline V gene, CDR1 is SGHVS and CDR2 is FNYEAQ. Between the trimmed V and J ends, which lost 4 bases and 1 base, there was a span of 16 bases. The CDR3 has 16 residues.